The present TCR beta chain was sequenced within a study of response to subunit inactivated influenza vaccine. This clonotype was seen at least ten times. TCRdb ran MiXCR on the RT-PCR reads and lists one entry per CDR3 protein. This table holds some 570,000 distinct CDR3 sequences, 11% found once. The V gene end was trimmed by 6 bases and the J gene end by 8 bases; junction bases not matched to a gene: 18. This CDR3 has 17 residues. The sample was also reused in another study, on T cells expressing NK-cell markers. That work adds: Researchers built TCR beta cDNA using 5'RACE template switching with UMIs. Sorted CD3+CD56+NKG2C+, CD3+CD56+NKG2C- and CD3+CD56-NKG2C+ T-cell subsets were beta-chain profiled. Sequenced donors, eight in total, included seven who were HCMV-seropositive and one who was seronegative. Topping the CD3+CD56-NKG2C+ fraction as well were these clonotypes, in a few donors.

The sequence came from a middle-aged man who received an inactivated influenza vaccine. The chain has TRBV12-3 or TRBV12-4 and TRBJ2-1; TRBD2 matches at 8 bases. The source was PBMCs from blood, collected on the day of vaccination. DNA for the CDR3: TGTGCCAGCAGCCACCACGGGGCGGGGGGACTAAAAGATGAGCAGTTCTTC. This encodes CASSHHGAGGLKDEQFF.